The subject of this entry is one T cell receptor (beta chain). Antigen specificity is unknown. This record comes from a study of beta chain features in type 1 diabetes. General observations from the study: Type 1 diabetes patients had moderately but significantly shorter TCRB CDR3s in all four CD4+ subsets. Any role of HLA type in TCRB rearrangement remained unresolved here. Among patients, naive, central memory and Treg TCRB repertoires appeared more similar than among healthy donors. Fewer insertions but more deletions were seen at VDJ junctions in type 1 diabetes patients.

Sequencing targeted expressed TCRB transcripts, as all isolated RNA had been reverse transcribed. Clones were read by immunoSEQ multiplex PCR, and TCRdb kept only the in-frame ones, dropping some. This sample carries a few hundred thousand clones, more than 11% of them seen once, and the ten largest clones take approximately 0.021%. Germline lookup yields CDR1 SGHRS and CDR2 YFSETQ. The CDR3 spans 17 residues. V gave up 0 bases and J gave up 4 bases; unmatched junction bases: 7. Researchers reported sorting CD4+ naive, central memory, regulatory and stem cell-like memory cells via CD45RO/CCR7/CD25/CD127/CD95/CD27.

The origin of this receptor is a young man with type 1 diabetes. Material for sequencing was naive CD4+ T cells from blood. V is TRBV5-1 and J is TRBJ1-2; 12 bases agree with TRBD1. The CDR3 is CASSLGGTGGIGYGYTF. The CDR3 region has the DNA TGCGCCAGCAGCTTGGGCGGGACAGGGGGCATTGGCTATGGCTACACCTTC.